This T cell receptor beta chain comes out of a study of cytomegalovirus exposure and HLA in healthy donors. 13 Jbeta primers and 60 Vbeta primers were used for the PCR. Repertoires were generated with immunoSEQ multiplex PCR, while TCRdb's copy carries only in-frame clones and drops some. The sample has 90,000 to 150,000 clones; about 76% are singletons. Germline assignment: CDR1 SGHDN and CDR2 FVKESK. CDR3 length: 12 amino acids. V shed 1 base and J shed 4 bases, with 5 bases lying between them. What was sequenced was PBMCs. The rearrangement joins TRBV14 to TRBJ2-7; D remains ambiguous. The receptor's source is a woman between 40 and 50 years old in good health and CMV-seropositive. The CDR3 DNA follows: TGTGCCAGCAGCCAAGCAGGTTACGAGCAGTACTTC. Its translation is CASSQAGYEQYF.